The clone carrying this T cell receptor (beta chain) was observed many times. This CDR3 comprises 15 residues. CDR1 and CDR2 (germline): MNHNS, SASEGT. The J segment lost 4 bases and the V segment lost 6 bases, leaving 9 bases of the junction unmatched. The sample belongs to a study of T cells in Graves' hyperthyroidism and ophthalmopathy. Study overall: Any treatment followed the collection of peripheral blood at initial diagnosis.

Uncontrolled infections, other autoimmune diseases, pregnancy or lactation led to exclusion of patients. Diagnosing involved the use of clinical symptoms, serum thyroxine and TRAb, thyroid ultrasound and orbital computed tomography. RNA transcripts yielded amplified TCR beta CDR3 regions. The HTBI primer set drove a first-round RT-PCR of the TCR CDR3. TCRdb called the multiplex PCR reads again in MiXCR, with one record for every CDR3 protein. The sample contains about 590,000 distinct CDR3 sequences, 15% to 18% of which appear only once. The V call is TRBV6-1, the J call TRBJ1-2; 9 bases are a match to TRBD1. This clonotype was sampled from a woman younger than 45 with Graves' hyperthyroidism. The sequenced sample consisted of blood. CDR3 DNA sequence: TGTGCCAGCAGACCACAGGGGGCATTCAGCTATGGCTACACCTTC. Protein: CASRPQGAFSYGYTF.